This TCR beta chain came from a study of patients and donors after allogeneic stem cell transplantation. V lost 3 bases and J lost 5, with 5 bases in between. CDR3 length equals 13 residues. TCRdb used MiXCR to reprocess the RT-PCR reads, holding one entry per CDR3 protein. The table has about 24,000 distinct CDR3 sequences, about 45% seen once. The chain is built from TRBV12-3 or TRBV12-4 and TRBJ1-6; D is unresolved. This clonotype originated in a human donor who was either an allogeneic HSCT recipient or a stem cell or donor lymphocyte infusion donor (not recorded which). It is not recorded whose cells these are; they may come from a transplant donor. Specimen: blood, either unsorted or a sorted T cell fraction (not recorded which). The CDR3 bases are TGTGCCAGCAGTTTTGGGGATAATTCACCCCTCCACTTT. Its translation: CASSFGDNSPLHF.